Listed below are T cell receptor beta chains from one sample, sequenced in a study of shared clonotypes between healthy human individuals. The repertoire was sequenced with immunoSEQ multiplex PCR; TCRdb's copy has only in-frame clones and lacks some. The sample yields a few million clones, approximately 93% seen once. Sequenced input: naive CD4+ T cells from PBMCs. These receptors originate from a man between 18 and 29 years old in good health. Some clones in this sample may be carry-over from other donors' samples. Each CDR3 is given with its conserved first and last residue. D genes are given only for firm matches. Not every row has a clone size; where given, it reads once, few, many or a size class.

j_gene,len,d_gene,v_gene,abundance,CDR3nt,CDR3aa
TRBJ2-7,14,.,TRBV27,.,TGTGCCAGCAGTTGGGGGCTACAGGGCTACGAGCAGTACTTC,CASSWGLQGYEQYF
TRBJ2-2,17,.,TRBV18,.,TGTGCCAGCTCACCGGTCGTAGGCGGGATGGAGATCGGGGAGCTGTTTTTT,CASSPVVGGMEIGELFF
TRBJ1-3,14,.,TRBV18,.,TGTGCCAGCTCACCCGAGCGCTCTGGAAACACCATATATTTT,CASSPERSGNTIYF
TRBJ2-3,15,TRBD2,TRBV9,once,TGTGCCAGCAAAAAGACTAGCGGTAATTCAGATACGCAGTATTTT,CASKKTSGNSDTQYF
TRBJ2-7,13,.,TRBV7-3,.,TGTGCCAGCAGCTTAGATAGTAACTACGAGCAGTACTTC,CASSLDSNYEQYF
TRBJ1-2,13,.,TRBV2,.,TGTGCCAGCAGTGAACGGTCCATCTATGGCTACACCTTC,CASSERSIYGYTF
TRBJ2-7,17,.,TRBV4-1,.,TGCGCCAGCAGCCCGGGTCAGGCGGCAAGTCTTCTTAACGAGCAGTACTTC,CASSPGQAASLLNEQYF
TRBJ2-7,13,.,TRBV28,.,TGTGCCAGCAGTAACCGGGTCTACTACGAGCAGTACTTC,CASSNRVYYEQYF
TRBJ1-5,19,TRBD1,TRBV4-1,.,TGCGCCAGCAGCCCACTACCCCCCGACAGGGCCTTTAGCAATCAGCCCCAGCATTTT,CASSPLPPDRAFSNQPQHF
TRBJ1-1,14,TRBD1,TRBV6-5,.,TGTGCCAGCGTAGGCACCACAGGGGGCACTGAAGCTTTCTTT,CASVGTTGGTEAFF
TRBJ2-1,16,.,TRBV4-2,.,TGTGCCAGCAGACCTTTTGGGGGAGAGGTCTACAATGAGCAGTTCTTC,CASRPFGGEVYNEQFF
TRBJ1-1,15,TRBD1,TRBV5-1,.,TGCGCCAGCAGCCTACAGGGGTCAGGTAACACTGAAGCTTTCTTT,CASSLQGSGNTEAFF
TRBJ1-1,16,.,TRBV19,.,TGTGCCAGTAGTATACGTTACGGCCTAGGGAACACTGAAGCTTTCTTT,CASSIRYGLGNTEAFF
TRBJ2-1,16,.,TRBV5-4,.,TGTGCCAGCAGCCGCTCCATGGCGGCTGGTTACAATGAGCAGTTCTTC,CASSRSMAAGYNEQFF
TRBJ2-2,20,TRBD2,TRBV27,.,TGTGCCAGCAGTTTTAGAAAGAGACTAGCGGGAGTTTCTGACACCGGGGAGCTGTTTTTT,CASSFRKRLAGVSDTGELFF
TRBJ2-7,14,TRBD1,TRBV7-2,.,TGTGCCAGCAGCTTCCAGGGGGCCATCTACGAGCAGTACTTC,CASSFQGAIYEQYF
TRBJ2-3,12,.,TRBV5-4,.,TGTGCCAGCAGCTTCTATCCAGATACGCAGTATTTT,CASSFYPDTQYF
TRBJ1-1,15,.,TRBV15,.,TGTGCCACCAGCTGGTCCCGGACAGTTGTGACTGAAGCTTTCTTT,CATSWSRTVVTEAFF
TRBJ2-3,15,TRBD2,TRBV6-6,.,TGTGCCAGCAGGCTCGGCCGGGGGGGAGGAGATACGCAGTATTTT,CASRLGRGGGDTQYF
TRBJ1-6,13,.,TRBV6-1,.,TGTGCCAGCAGTGAGGGAATCAATTCACCCCTCCACTTT,CASSEGINSPLHF
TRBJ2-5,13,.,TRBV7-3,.,TGTGCCAGCAGCCGCGACGGGCAGAAGACCCAGTACTTC,CASSRDGQKTQYF
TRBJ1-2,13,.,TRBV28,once,TGTGCCAGCAGGAACTGGAGGGCCTATGGCTACACCTTC,CASRNWRAYGYTF
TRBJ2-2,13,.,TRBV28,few,TGTGCCAGCAGTTTCTCGAACACCGGGGAGCTGTTTTTT,CASSFSNTGELFF
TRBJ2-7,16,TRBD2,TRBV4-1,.,TGCGCCAGCAGCCCCGTCGCTAGCGGGATTCCCTACGAGCAGTACTTC,CASSPVASGIPYEQYF
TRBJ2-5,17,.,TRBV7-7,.,TGTGCCAGCAGCTTAGGTTTGGGGGGACGAATACAAGAGACCCAGTACTTC,CASSLGLGGRIQETQYF
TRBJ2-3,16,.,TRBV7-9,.,TGTGCCAGCAGCTTAGTGGGGGTTAGGGGCACAGATACGCAGTATTTT,CASSLVGVRGTDTQYF
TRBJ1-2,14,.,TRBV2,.,TGTGCCAGCATCCTGGAGGACAGCTCTTATGGCTACACCTTC,CASILEDSSYGYTF
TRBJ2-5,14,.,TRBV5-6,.,TGTGCCAGCAGCTTTCTACAGAGAAAAGAGACCCAGTACTTC,CASSFLQRKETQYF
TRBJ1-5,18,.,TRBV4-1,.,TGCGCCAGCAGCCAAGATTTACTTTCAGGGTATAGCAATCAGCCCCAGCATTTT,CASSQDLLSGYSNQPQHF
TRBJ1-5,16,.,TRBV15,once,TGTGCCACCAGTACCGACAGCCCGGGCGTAAATCAGCCCCAGCATTTT,CATSTDSPGVNQPQHF
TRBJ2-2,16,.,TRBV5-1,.,TGCGCCAGCAGCCTTACTTCCGCTGAAAACACCGGGGAGCTGTTTTTT,CASSLTSAENTGELFF
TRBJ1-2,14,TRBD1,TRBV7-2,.,TGTGCCAGCAGCCATGGACAGGGGGCTTTGGGCTACACCTTC,CASSHGQGALGYTF
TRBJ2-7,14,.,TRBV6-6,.,TGTGCCAGCAGAACGGGGCAGGGAATCTACGAGCAGTACTTC,CASRTGQGIYEQYF
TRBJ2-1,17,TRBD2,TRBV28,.,TGTGCCAGCAGTTCGACAGGACTAGCGGGGTTGTTGAATGAGCAGTTCTTC,CASSSTGLAGLLNEQFF
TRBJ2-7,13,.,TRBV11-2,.,TGTGCCAGCAGCCGCCCGACAGAGCTCGAGCAGTACTTC,CASSRPTELEQYF
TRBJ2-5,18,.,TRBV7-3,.,TGTGCCAGCAGCTCCACACCCCTGTGGCGGGAATCTCAAGAGACCCAGTACTTC,CASSSTPLWRESQETQYF
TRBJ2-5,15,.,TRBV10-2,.,TGCGCCAGCAGTTTACAGGGTTTAGGGCAAGAGACCCAGTACTTC,CASSLQGLGQETQYF
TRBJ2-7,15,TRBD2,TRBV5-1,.,TGCGCCAGCAGCTTGGTGACTAGCGGCCCACTCGGGCAGTACTTC,CASSLVTSGPLGQYF
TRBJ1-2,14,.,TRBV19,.,TGTGCCAGTACCGGGGGGAGCAACGGGTATGGCTACACCTTC,CASTGGSNGYGYTF
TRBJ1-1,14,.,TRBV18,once,TGTGCCAGCTCAGTCACAGGTAGGGCGGCTGAAGCTTTCTTT,CASSVTGRAAEAFF
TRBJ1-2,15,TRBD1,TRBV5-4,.,TGTGCCAGCAGCCCCAGGACAGGGGGAAACTATGGCTACACCTTC,CASSPRTGGNYGYTF
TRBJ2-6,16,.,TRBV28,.,TGTGCCAGCAGTTCCTCTTTCTCCTCTGGGGCCAACGTCCTGACTTTC,CASSSSFSSGANVLTF
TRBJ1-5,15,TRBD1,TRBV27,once,TGTGCCAGCAGTTCGACAGGGGACAGAAATCAGCCCCAGCATTTT,CASSSTGDRNQPQHF
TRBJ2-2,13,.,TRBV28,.,TGTGCCAGCAGTTGGGCTGGAACCGGGGAGCTGTTTTTT,CASSWAGTGELFF
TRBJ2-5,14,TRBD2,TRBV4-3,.,TGCGCCAGCAGCCATCGACTAGCGGGTGAGACCCAGTACTTC,CASSHRLAGETQYF
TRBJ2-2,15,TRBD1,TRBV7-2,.,TGTGCCAGCAGCCGACGGACAGGGAACACCGGGGAGCTGTTTTTT,CASSRRTGNTGELFF
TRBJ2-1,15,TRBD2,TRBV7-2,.,TGTGCCAGCAGCCTAGCGGGAGGGCCGGTCTATGAGCAGTTCTTC,CASSLAGGPVYEQFF
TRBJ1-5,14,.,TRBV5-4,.,TGTGCCACCTCCTTCCCTGGGGCCAAGCAGCCCCAGCATTTT,CATSFPGAKQPQHF
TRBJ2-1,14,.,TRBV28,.,TGTGCCAGTACCCCGAGGGGGACAAACAATGAGCAGTTCTTC,CASTPRGTNNEQFF
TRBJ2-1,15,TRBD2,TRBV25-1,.,TGTGCCAGCAGCGCGGGACTATTCTCCTACAATGAGCAGTTCTTC,CASSAGLFSYNEQFF
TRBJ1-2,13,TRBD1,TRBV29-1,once,TGCAGCGTTTGGGGACAGGGAGGGGATGGCTACACCTTC,CSVWGQGGDGYTF
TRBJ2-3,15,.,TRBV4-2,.,TGTGCCAGCAGCCAAGATTTGTCTAGCACAGATACGCAGTATTTT,CASSQDLSSTDTQYF
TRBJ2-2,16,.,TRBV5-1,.,TGCGCCAGCAGCTTGGTCTTGCAGGGGCAGTCCGGGGAGCTGTTTTTT,CASSLVLQGQSGELFF
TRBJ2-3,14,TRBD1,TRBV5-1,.,TGCGCCAGCAGCCGAGGGGACAGGGAATATACGCAGTATTTT,CASSRGDREYTQYF
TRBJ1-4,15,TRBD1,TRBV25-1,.,TGTGCCAGCAGCGGTTACAGGGGTGGCAATGAAAAACTGTTTTTT,CASSGYRGGNEKLFF
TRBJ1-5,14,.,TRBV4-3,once,TGCGCCAGCAGCCAGGGTGCGGGCAATCAGCCCCAGCATTTT,CASSQGAGNQPQHF
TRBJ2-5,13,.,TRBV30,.,TGTGCCTGGAGTGTACAACTGCAAGAGACCCAGTACTTC,CAWSVQLQETQYF
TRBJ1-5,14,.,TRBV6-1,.,TGTGCCAGCAGTGTTACAGGGTTGCGGCAGCCCCAGCATTTT,CASSVTGLRQPQHF
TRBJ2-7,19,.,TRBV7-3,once,TGTGCCAGCAGCTCTCTGGAGGGGGCTAGCGGCCTACCGACCCACGAGCAGTACTTC,CASSSLEGASGLPTHEQYF